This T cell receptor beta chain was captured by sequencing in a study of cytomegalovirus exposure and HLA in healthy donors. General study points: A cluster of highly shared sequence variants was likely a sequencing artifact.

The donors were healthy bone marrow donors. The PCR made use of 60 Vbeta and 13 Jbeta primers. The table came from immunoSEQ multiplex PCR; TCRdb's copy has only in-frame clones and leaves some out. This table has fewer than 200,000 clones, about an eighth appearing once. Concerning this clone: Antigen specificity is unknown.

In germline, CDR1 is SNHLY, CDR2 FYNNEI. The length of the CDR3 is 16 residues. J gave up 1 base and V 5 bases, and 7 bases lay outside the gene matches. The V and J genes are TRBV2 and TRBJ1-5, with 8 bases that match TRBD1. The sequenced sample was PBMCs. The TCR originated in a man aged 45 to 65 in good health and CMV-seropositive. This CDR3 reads CASSTQGVLSNQPQHF. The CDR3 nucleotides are TGTGCCAGCAGTACACAGGGGGTGCTGAGCAATCAGCCCCAGCATTTT.